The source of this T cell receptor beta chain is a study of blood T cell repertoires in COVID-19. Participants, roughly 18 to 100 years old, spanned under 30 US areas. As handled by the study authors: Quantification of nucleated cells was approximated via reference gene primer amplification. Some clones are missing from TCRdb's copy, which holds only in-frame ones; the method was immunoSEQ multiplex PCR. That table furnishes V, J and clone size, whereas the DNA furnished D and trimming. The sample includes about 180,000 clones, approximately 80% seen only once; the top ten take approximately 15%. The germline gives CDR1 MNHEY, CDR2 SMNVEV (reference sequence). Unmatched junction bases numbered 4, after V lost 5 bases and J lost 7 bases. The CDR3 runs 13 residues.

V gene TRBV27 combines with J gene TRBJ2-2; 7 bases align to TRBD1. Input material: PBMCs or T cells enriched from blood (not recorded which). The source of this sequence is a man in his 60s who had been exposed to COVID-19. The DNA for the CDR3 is TGTGCCAGCAGTCAACACAGGGGCGGGGAGCTGTTTTTT. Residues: CASSQHRGGELFF.